This is a list of T cell receptor beta chains from one sample in a study of blood T cells in healthy people across ages. Via MiXCR, TCRdb re-called the 5' RACE reads, giving one row per CDR3 protein. The table has nearly 1 million distinct CDR3 sequences, about 51% seen once. Sequenced sample: blood. These receptors were collected from a woman between 55 and 75 years old in good health. The CDR3 runs from the conserved cysteine through the conserved F or W. The D gene is left open where the match is weak. Size is stated for part of the rows, as once, few or many counts, or as a class when the clone is expanded.

>TRBV4-2|TRBJ2-5|.|few
TGTGCCAGCAGCCAAGAACTAGTTAAAGAGACCCAGTACTTC
CASSQELVKETQYF
>TRBV29-1|TRBJ1-1|.|once
TGCAGCGTTGGGCAGGCGGGCGCCGAAGCTTTCTTT
CSVGQAGAEAFF
>TRBV15|TRBJ2-3|.|.
TGTGCCACCAGCAGGCTGCCGTCAGATACGCAGTATTTT
CATSRLPSDTQYF
>TRBV7-2|TRBJ2-1|.|.
TGTGCCAGCAGCTTGGGAACCAGGGAGCAGTTCTTC
CASSLGTREQFF
>TRBV27|TRBJ1-2|.|many
TGTGCCAGCAGTTTATACTCAGGGGCGCTAGGCTACACCTTC
CASSLYSGALGYTF
>TRBV7-9|TRBJ1-1|.|.
TGTGCCAGCAGCTCCCCCGACGCCGGGGGCGAAGAAGCTTTCTTT
CASSSPDAGGEEAFF
>TRBV10-3|TRBJ2-7|TRBD2|few
TGTGCCATCAGTGCGACTAGCTCTAGCTCCTACGAGCAGTACTTC
CAISATSSSSYEQYF
>TRBV27|TRBJ2-5|.|many
TGTGCCAGCAGTCCGTTAGGGGGCCAAGAGACCCAGTACTTC
CASSPLGGQETQYF
>TRBV24-1|TRBJ2-1|.|.
TGTGCCACCAGTGATTGGCGGACTCTCAATGAGCAGTTCTTC
CATSDWRTLNEQFF
>TRBV4-1|TRBJ2-2|.|few
TGCGCCAGCAGGCGACAGGTGAACACCGGGGAGCTGTTTTTT
CASRRQVNTGELFF
>TRBV29-1|TRBJ2-7|TRBD2|many
TGCAGCGTTGCTCGGGAGGGCCATTACGAGCAGTACTTC
CSVAREGHYEQYF
>TRBV5-1|TRBJ1-2|.|.
TGCGCCAGCAGCTTGGATTCCCCTCACTATGGCTACACCTTC
CASSLDSPHYGYTF
>TRBV7-2|TRBJ1-2|.|.
TGTGCCAGCAGCAGGGACGGGGAGAACTATGGCTACACCTTC
CASSRDGENYGYTF
>TRBV29-1|TRBJ1-2|.|few
TGCAGCGTAAGGACAATTGGTGGCTACACCTTC
CSVRTIGGYTF
>TRBV12-3/TRBV12-4|TRBJ1-2|TRBD1|few
TGTGCCAGCAGTTTGGAACAGGGGCATGGCTACACCTTC
CASSLEQGHGYTF
>TRBV11-2|TRBJ2-1|.|.
TGTGCCAGCAGCTGGGCGGGCAATGAGCAGTTCTTC
CASSWAGNEQFF
>TRBV29-1|TRBJ2-1|TRBD2|.
TGCAGCGTGGAACCTAGCGGGAGGGCGTATGAGCAGTTCTTC
CSVEPSGRAYEQFF
>TRBV20-1|TRBJ2-5|TRBD1|.
TGCAGTGTCGACAGGGTGGTTGAGACCCAGTACTTC
CSVDRVVETQYF
>TRBV10-3|TRBJ2-3|.|few
TGTGCCATCAGTGAGGGGACAACTAGCACAGATACGCAGTATTTT
CAISEGTTSTDTQYF
>TRBV5-1|TRBJ2-3|.|.
TGCGCCAGCAGCTTGGTTTCGGAGATAGATACGCAGTATTTT
CASSLVSEIDTQYF